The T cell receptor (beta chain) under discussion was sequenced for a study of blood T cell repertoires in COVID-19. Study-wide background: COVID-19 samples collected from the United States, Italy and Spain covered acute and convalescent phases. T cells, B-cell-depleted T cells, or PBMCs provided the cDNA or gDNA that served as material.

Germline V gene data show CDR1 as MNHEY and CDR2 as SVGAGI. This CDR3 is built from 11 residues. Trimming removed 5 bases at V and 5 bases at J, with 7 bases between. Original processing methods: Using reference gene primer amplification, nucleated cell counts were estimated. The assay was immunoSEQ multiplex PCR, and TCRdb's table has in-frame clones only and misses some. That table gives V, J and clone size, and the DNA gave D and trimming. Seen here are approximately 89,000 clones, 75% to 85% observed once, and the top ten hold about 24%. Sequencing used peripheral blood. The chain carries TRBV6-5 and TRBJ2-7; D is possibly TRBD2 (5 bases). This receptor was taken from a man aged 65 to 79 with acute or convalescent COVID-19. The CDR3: CASSNSDEQYF. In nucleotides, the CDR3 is TGTGCCAGCAGTAATAGCGACGAGCAGTACTTC.